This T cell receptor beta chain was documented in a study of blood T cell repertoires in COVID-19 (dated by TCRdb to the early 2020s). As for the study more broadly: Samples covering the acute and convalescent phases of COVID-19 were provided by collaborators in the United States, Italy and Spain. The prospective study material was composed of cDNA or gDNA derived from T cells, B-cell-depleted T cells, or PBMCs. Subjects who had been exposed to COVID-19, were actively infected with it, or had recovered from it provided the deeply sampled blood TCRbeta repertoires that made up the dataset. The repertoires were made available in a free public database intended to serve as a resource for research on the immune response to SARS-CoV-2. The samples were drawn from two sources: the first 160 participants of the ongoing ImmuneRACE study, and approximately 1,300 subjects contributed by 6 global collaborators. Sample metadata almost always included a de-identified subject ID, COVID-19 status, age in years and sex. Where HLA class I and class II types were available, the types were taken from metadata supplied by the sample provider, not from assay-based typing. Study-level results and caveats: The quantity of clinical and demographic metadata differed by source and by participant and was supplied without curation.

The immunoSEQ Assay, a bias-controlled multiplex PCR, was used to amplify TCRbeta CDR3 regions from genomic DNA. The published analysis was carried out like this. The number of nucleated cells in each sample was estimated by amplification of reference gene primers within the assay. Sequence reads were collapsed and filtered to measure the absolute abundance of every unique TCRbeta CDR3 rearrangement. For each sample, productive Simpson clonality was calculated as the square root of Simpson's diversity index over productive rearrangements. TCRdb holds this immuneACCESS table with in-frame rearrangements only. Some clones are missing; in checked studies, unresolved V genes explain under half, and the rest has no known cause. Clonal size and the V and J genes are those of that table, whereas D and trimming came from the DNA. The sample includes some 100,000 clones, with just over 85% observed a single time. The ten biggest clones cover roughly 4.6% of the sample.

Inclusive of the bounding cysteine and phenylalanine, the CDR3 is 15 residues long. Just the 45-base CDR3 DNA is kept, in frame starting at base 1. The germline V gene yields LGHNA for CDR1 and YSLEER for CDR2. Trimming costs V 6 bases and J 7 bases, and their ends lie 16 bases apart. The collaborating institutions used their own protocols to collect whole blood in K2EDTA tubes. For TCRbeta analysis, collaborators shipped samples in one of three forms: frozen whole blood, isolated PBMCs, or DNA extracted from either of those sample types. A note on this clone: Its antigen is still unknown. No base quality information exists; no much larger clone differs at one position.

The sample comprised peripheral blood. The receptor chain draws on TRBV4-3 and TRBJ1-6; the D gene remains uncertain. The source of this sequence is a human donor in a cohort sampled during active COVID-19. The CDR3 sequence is CASREGRSLNSPLHF. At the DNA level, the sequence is TGCGCCAGCAGGGAAGGGAGGAGTTTAAATTCACCCCTCCACTTT.